The 5 T cell receptor beta chains reported below all come from one sample, sequenced in a study of cytomegalovirus exposure and HLA in healthy donors. The PCR contained 60 Vbeta and 13 Jbeta primers. Using immunoSEQ multiplex PCR, the repertoire was profiled, and TCRdb retains in-frame clones only, with some absent. Among around 190,000 clones listed, around 87% were seen once. The sequenced material came from PBMCs. The receptors stem from a boy aged 2 to 10 in good health and CMV-seronegative.

The rearrangement uses TRBV7-2 and TRBJ2-1; 11 bases map to TRBD2. The CDR3 runs to 16 residues. The V segment lost 1 base and the J segment 4 bases; nucleotides outside the gene matches: 3. Germline values: CDR1 SGHTA, CDR2 FQGNSA. CDR3 loop: CASSLEASGGYNEQFF. DNA for the CDR3: TGTGCCAGCAGCTTAGAGGCTAGCGGGGGGTACAATGAGCAGTTCTTC.

The V call is TRBV28, the J call TRBJ2-7; 8 nucleotides agree with TRBD2. V lost 4 bases to trimming and J lost 2 bases; unmatched junction nucleotides: 7. Germline V gene data show CDR1 as MDHEN and CDR2 as SYDVKM. This CDR3 spans 15 amino acids. The CDR3: CASSSFSGTPYEQYF. CDR3 bases: TGTGCCAGCAGTTCTTTTAGCGGGACCCCCTACGAGCAGTACTTC. Together with reference TRBV28 and TRBJ2-7, the CDR3 gives the full variable domain: DVKVTQSSRYLVKRTGEKVFLECVQDMDHENMFWYRQDPGLGLRLIYFSYDVKMKEKGDIPEGYSVSREKKERFSLILESASTNQTSMYLCASSSFSGTPYEQYFGPGTRLTVT.

DNA of the CDR3: TGCGCCAGCAGCTTTCGTTCGGAGGGCGAGGGGACCCAGTACTTC. As protein: CASSFRSEGEGTQYF. The chain employs TRBV5-1 and TRBJ2-5; tentative D call: TRBD2 (6 bases). CDR3 length equals 15 residues. V lost 2 bases and J 7 bases, leaving 18 bases between the germline ends. The germline gives CDR1 SGHRS, CDR2 YFSETQ. Drawing the rest from reference TRBV5-1 and TRBJ2-5, the complete variable domain is KAGVTQTPRYLIKTRGQQVTLSCSPISGHRSVSWYQQTPGQGLQFLFEYFSETQRNKGNFPGRFSGRQFSNSRSEMNVSTLELGDSALYLCASSFRSEGEGTQYFGPGTRLLVL.

The table lists this clone with a count of one. The genes are TRBV25-1 and TRBJ1-5; 8 bases agree with TRBD1. After removal of 4 bases from V and 6 bases from J, the junction contained 2 bases not matched to a gene. CDR1 and CDR2 (germline): MGHDK, SYGVNS. The CDR3 length is 13 residues. The CDR3 protein is CASSAGGRQPQHF. The CDR3 DNA reads as TGTGCCAGCAGTGCAGGGGGCCGTCAGCCCCAGCATTTT.

This chain uses TRBV5-1 with TRBJ1-2, with D perhaps matching TRBD1 (6 bases). Germline assignment: CDR1 SGHRS and CDR2 YFSETQ. V lost 6 bases, J lost 8 bases, and 20 bases lay in between. This CDR3 has 14 amino acids. The CDR3, as DNA: TGCGCCAGCAACGTGAACGAGGACAGACTGGGCTACACCTTC. Its translation: CASNVNEDRLGYTF. The variable domain in full, with the rest retrieved from reference TRBV5-1 and TRBJ1-2, is KAGVTQTPRYLIKTRGQQVTLSCSPISGHRSVSWYQQTPGQGLQFLFEYFSETQRNKGNFPGRFSGRQFSNSRSEMNVSTLELGDSALYLCASNVNEDRLGYTFGSGTRLTVV.